The sequence of this T cell receptor (beta chain) was determined in a study of beta chain features in type 1 diabetes. Across the whole study: Over all samples combined, fewer than 140,000,000 sorted cells were examined.

TCRB transcripts that were expressed got sequenced, as all of the isolated RNA had been reverse transcribed. Some clones are missing from TCRdb's copy, which holds only in-frame ones; the method was immunoSEQ multiplex PCR. The sample consists of some 110,000 clones, around 15% of them appearing once. Points from the study as a whole: Still unanswered here is whether HLA type influences TCRB rearrangement. Among patients with Type 1 diabetes, TCRB CDR3s were moderately but significantly shorter in every one of the four CD4+ subsets.

The CDR3 is 12 residues long. Germline assignment: CDR1 SNHLY and CDR2 FYNNEI. V was shortened by 7 bases and J by 9 bases, with 15 bases between the two germline ends. In its sample, this clone was seen a few times. Its specificity is unknown. The sequence came from a man aged 30 to 45 with type 1 diabetes. This rearrangement joins TRBV2 to TRBJ1-2; a possible D gene is TRBD1 (6 bases). Material for sequencing was central memory CD4+ T cells from blood. The CDR3 is CASMGQKTRYTF. For the CDR3, the DNA is TGTGCCAGCATGGGACAAAAAACGCGCTACACCTTC.